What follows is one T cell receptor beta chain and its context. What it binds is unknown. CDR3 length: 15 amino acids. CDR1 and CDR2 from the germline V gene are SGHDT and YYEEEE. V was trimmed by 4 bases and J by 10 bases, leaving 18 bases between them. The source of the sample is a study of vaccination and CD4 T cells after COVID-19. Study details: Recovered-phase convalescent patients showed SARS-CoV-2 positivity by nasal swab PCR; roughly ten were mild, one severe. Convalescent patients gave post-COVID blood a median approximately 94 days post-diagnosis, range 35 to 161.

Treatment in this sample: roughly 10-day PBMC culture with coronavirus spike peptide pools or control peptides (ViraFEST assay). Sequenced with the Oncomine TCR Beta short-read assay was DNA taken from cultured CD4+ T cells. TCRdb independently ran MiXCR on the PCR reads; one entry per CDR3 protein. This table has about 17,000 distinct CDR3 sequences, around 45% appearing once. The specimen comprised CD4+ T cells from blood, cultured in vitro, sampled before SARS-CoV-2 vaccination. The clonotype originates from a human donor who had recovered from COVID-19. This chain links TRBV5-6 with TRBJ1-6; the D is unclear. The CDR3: CASSPGPLGDSPLHF. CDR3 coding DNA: TGTGCCAGCAGCCCCGGGCCCCTGGGTGACTCACCCCTCCACTTT.